These T cell receptor beta chains were read from a single sample in a study of shared T cell receptors in the human thymus. Method: immunoSEQ multiplex PCR; TCRdb's copy keeps in-frame clones and lacks some. The sample lists some 700,000 clones, around 89% occurring once. These same data were also listed under a study on human thymus T cells.

What was sequenced was thymocytes. Source of these receptors: a boy under three years old with a congenital heart defect. Both conserved end residues are part of each CDR3. Fields, in order: D gene, V gene, J gene, clone size, CDR3 DNA, CDR3 protein. A D gene is named only where the DNA matches it firmly. Some rows have no size entry. The others give once, few or many, or a class for an expanded clone.

NA	TRBV30	TRBJ1-1	NA	TGTGCCTGGACCTTCGGGAACACTGAAGCTTTCTTT	CAWTFGNTEAFF
NA	TRBV6-1	TRBJ2-3	NA	TGTGCCAGCAGTGTCCAGATAGATACGCAGTATTTT	CASSVQIDTQYF
TRBD1	TRBV2	TRBJ1-3	NA	TGTGCCAGGGAACCCAGGGGGAGGAACACCATATATTTT	CAREPRGRNTIYF
NA	TRBV25-1	TRBJ1-2	NA	TGTGCCAGCAGTGATGGGCCGCCCCGCTACGGCTACACCTTC	CASSDGPPRYGYTF
NA	TRBV12-5	TRBJ1-3	NA	TGTGCTAGTGGTGCTCTGGACAACGCGCCTGGAAACACCATATATTTT	CASGALDNAPGNTIYF
NA	TRBV5-4	TRBJ2-7	NA	TGTGCCAGCAGCAAAGACAGCTACGAGCAGTACTTC	CASSKDSYEQYF
NA	TRBV13	TRBJ1-3	NA	TGTGCCAGCAGCTTATCTTTGAGGGTTGGTGGAAACACCATATATTTT	CASSLSLRVGGNTIYF
NA	TRBV21-1	TRBJ2-1	NA	TGTGCCAGCAGCAAATCATCTGGACTAGCGGATAGCTTCTACAATGAGCAGTTCTTC	CASSKSSGLADSFYNEQFF
TRBD2	TRBV5-4	TRBJ2-3	NA	TGTGCCAGCAGCTTGGACCGACTAGCGGGAGCCGGTTTAGTCACAGATACGCAGTATTTT	CASSLDRLAGAGLVTDTQYF
NA	TRBV27	TRBJ2-7	NA	TGTGCCAGCTCGCCGCAGCGTTACGAGCAGTACTTC	CASSPQRYEQYF
TRBD1	TRBV4-3	TRBJ1-2	NA	TGCGCCAGCAGCCACCAACGACAGGGGGGGGCGCGCTATGGCTACACCTTC	CASSHQRQGGARYGYTF
NA	TRBV27	TRBJ2-1	once	TGTGCCAGCAGTTTGGCGTCGGGGTTAAGCTCCTACAATGAGCAGTTCTTC	CASSLASGLSSYNEQFF
NA	TRBV30	TRBJ1-1	NA	TGTGCCTGGAGTGATTCTCCCTTTGAAGCTTTCTTT	CAWSDSPFEAFF